A single sample is the source of the 31 T cell receptor beta chains below, sequenced in a study of T cells after yellow fever vaccination. TCRdb called the 5' RACE reads again in MiXCR, with one record for every CDR3 protein. The sample yields more than 350,000 distinct CDR3 sequences, roughly 11% seen once. Sample: PBMCs, taken on the day of the first yellow fever vaccination. The receptors shown here come from a man between 18 and 35 years old who received the YFV17D yellow fever vaccine.

The gene calls are TRBV5-1 and TRBJ2-1, with 7 bases that match TRBD1. The CDR3 runs 14 residues. V shed 7 bases, J shed 3 bases, and the junction held 7 bases outside the gene matches. Germline V gene data show CDR1 as SGHRS and CDR2 as YFSETQ. The CDR3 protein is CASWDSTYYNEQFF. CDR3 nucleotides: TGCGCCAGCTGGGACAGCACTTACTACAATGAGCAGTTCTTC.

V and J are TRBV6-1 and TRBJ1-1; no definite D call. The CDR3 covers 11 residues. Germline values: CDR1 MNHNS, CDR2 SASEGT. The germline V and J ends were trimmed by 8 bases and 7 bases, with 11 bases remaining between them. The DNA for the CDR3 is TGTGCCAGCTCTAACGCCGTTGAAGCTTTCTTT. Translated: CASSNAVEAFF.

The chain recombines TRBV25-1 with TRBJ2-3; tentative D call: TRBD2 (6 bases). V lost 4 bases, J lost 1 base, and 12 bases lay in between. This CDR3 comprises 15 residues. The germline V gene has CDR1 MGHDK and CDR2 SYGVNS. The CDR3, as DNA: TGTGCCAGCAGTGGCCGGGAGCGAGGCACAGATACGCAGTATTTT. Translated, it gives CASSGRERGTDTQYF.

CDR3: CASSLGQGIRTDTQYF. CDR3 bases: TGTGCCAGCAGCCTTGGACAGGGGATTCGCACAGATACGCAGTATTTT. The chain couples TRBV6-1 to TRBJ2-3; 9 bases map to TRBD1. V shed 6 bases, J shed 1 base, and the junction held 8 bases outside the gene matches. The length of the CDR3 is 16 residues. Germline assignment: CDR1 MNHNS and CDR2 SASEGT.

V and J are TRBV12-3 or TRBV12-4 and TRBJ1-5; D is possibly TRBD1 (6 bases). This CDR3 has 13 residues. The V and J ends lost 4 bases and 4 bases respectively, with 8 bases between them. Here the CDR3 DNA reads TGTGCCAGCAGTTGGGGGGCTAATCAGCCCCAGCATTTT. Translation gives CASSWGANQPQHF.

The chain joins TRBV12-3 or TRBV12-4 to TRBJ2-7; the match to TRBD1 covers 9 bases. The V segment lost 6 bases and the J segment 2 bases; nucleotides outside the gene matches: 5. The CDR3 length is 14 residues. The CDR3: CASSAGQGAYEQYF. The CDR3 DNA sequence: TGTGCCAGCAGCGCGGGACAGGGAGCCTACGAGCAGTACTTC.

This clonotype came up a few times. The rearrangement uses TRBV5-1 and TRBJ1-2; maybe TRBD1 (5 bases). Germline assignment: CDR1 SGHRS and CDR2 YFSETQ. The CDR3 runs 14 residues. Trimming removed 3 bases from V and 4 bases from J, with 13 bases in between. CDR3 residues: CASSYPDSFYGYTF. The DNA for the CDR3 is TGCGCCAGCAGCTACCCCGACAGTTTCTATGGCTACACCTTC.

The gene calls are TRBV25-1 and TRBJ2-3, with 8 bases identical to TRBD2. CDR1 MGHDK and CDR2 SYGVNS come from the germline V gene. The CDR3 has 14 residues. With 7 bases clipped from V and 6 bases from J, the junction kept 9 bases outside the gene matches. For the CDR3, the DNA is TGTGCCAGCATGGTGTCGGGGGGGGCTGATACGCAGTATTTT. Its protein product is CASMVSGGADTQYF.

This clonotype was detected a few times. This chain joins TRBV7-6 and TRBJ2-2; D is unclear. CDR3 size: 14 residues. CDR1 is SGHVS, CDR2 FNYEAQ, per germline. V was clipped by 7 bases and J by 4 bases, with 13 bases between them. CDR3 protein: CASMPNKRTGELFF. CDR3 in DNA: TGTGCCAGCATGCCGAACAAGCGCACCGGGGAGCTGTTTTTT.

The chain has TRBV7-9 and TRBJ2-7; 7 bases match TRBD1. Germline V gene lookup returns CDR1 SEHNR and CDR2 FQNEAQ (reference sequence). The V gene end was trimmed by 4 bases and the J gene end by 5 bases; junction bases not matched to a gene: 2. This CDR3 spans 12 amino acids. CDR3 sequence reads: CASSSTGDEQYF. The CDR3 nucleotides are TGTGCCAGCAGCTCAACAGGGGACGAGCAGTACTTC.

This clonotype was detected only a few times. The chain combines TRBV29-1 with TRBJ1-2; D gene ambiguous. This CDR3 has 11 residues. V was clipped by 3 bases and J by 5 bases, with 7 bases between them. CDR1 and CDR2 (germline): SQVTM, ANQGSEA. DNA for the CDR3: TGCAGCGTTGAGAGTATGTATGGCTACACCTTC. Its translation is CSVESMYGYTF.

This clonotype occurred a few times. V is TRBV28 and J is TRBJ2-7; 10 nucleotides agree with TRBD1. The CDR3 covers 15 residues. The V gene's germline CDR1 is MDHEN and CDR2 SYDVKM. The trim removed 4 bases at V and 2 bases at J, leaving 5 bases unmatched. The CDR3 DNA sequence: TGTGCCAGCAGTTCCCCGGGACAGGGGACCTACGAGCAGTACGTC. It specifies CASSSPGQGTYEQYV.

The chain uses TRBV12-3 or TRBV12-4 and TRBJ1-5; D gene ambiguous. This CDR3 has 14 residues. The V gene lost 7 bases and the J gene lost 3 bases, with 13 bases spanning the gap. CDR3 region: CASTGPVINQPQHF. CDR3 bases: TGTGCCAGCACCGGACCGGTCATCAATCAGCCCCAGCATTTT.

This clonotype has just a few counts. The CDR3 loop reads CASSNRPHLAGEAFF. CDR3 coding DNA: TGTGCCAGCAGCAACAGGCCTCACCTAGCCGGTGAAGCTTTCTTT. The chain recombines TRBV12-3 or TRBV12-4 with TRBJ1-1; tentatively, D is TRBD1 (5 bases). V was pared by 6 bases and J by 7 bases, with 21 bases between. There are 15 residues in the CDR3.

The V gene is TRBV7-2, the J gene TRBJ1-1; 7 positions match TRBD1. Germline CDR1 reads SGHTA; CDR2 reads FQGNSA. V lost 4 bases and J lost 6; bases outside the gene matches: 14. The CDR3 contains 16 residues. The CDR3 coding sequence is TGTGCCAGCAGCTGGCTAGGGGGCCAAGGGCGCCCTGAAGCTTTCTTT. This gives the protein CASSWLGGQGRPEAFF.

The rearrangement joins TRBV5-1 to TRBJ2-1; 9 nucleotides match TRBD2. Germline values: CDR1 SGHRS, CDR2 YFSETQ. The CDR3 is made up of 17 amino acids. After removal of 2 bases from V and 2 bases from J, the junction contained 8 bases not matched to a gene. CDR3 sequence (DNA): TGCGCCAGCAGCTTACCCGCTAGCGGGGTGACCTACAATGAGCAGTTCTTC. It is translated as CASSLPASGVTYNEQFF.

The table lists this clonotype with a few counts. The V and J genes are TRBV12-3 or TRBV12-4 and TRBJ2-1, with 8 bases that match TRBD2. Trimming took 4 bases from V and 9 from J; bases not matched to a gene: 11. The CDR3 totals 15 residues. CDR3 DNA sequence: TGTGCCAGCAGTTCCACAGCGGGGGCGGTTACTGAGCAGTTCTTC. Translation: CASSSTAGAVTEQFF.

This clonotype came up once. The CDR3 coding sequence is TGTGCCAGTAGTCCCCAGCCCTCTGGGGCCAACGTCCTGACTTTC. Encoded protein: CASSPQPSGANVLTF. This chain uses TRBV19 with TRBJ2-6; D ambiguous. The germline V gene encodes CDR1 LNHDA and CDR2 SQIVND (reference sequence). V lost 5 bases to trimming and J lost 0 bases, with 8 bases between them. This CDR3 is 15 amino acids long.

This clonotype occurred a few times. V usage is TRBV2 and J usage is TRBJ2-7; 7 bases line up with TRBD1. The CDR3 is 14 residues long. Trimming removed 5 bases from V and 5 bases from J; junction bases left unmatched: 9. Germline V CDR1 and CDR2: SNHLY, FYNNEI. The CDR3 DNA reads as TGTGCCAGCAGTTTAGGCCAGGGGGTCGACGAGCAGTACTTC. This translates into CASSLGQGVDEQYF.

This chain joins TRBV10-2 and TRBJ2-7; D possibly corresponds to TRBD1 (5 bases). The germline V gene has CDR1 WSHSY and CDR2 SAAADI. The length of the CDR3 is 14 residues. The ends were cut back, 2 bases at V and 0 bases at J, with 8 bases in the middle. DNA of the CDR3: TGCGCCAGCAGTGAGCCGGACAACTCCTACGAGCAGTACTTC. Translation: CASSEPDNSYEQYF.

The genes are TRBV27 and TRBJ2-7; a possible D gene is TRBD2 (7 bases). This CDR3 has 13 amino acids. Trimming left V 5 bases short and J 11 bases short, with 19 bases between. Per the germline V gene, CDR1 is MNHEY and CDR2 is SMNVEV (reference sequence). The CDR3 DNA sequence: TGTGCCAGCAGTCCAATTTCCGGGGGGCGAGAGTACGTC. Translating gives CASSPISGGREYV.

This clonotype was seen only a few times. J is TRBJ1-6 and V is TRBV27, with D possibly being TRBD1 (6 bases). The CDR3 spans 16 residues. Looked up from germline, CDR1 is MNHEY and CDR2 is SMNVEV (reference sequence). V was clipped by 8 bases and J by 3 bases, with 17 bases between them. The chain's CDR3 is CASGGLGPVYNSPLHF. DNA for the CDR3: TGTGCCAGCGGGGGGCTCGGGCCGGTCTATAATTCACCCCTCCACTTT.

This clonotype appeared a few times. The rearrangement links TRBV11-2 to TRBJ2-5; TRBD2 agrees at 9 bases. The CDR3 length is 16 residues. V lost 6 bases to trimming and J lost 6 bases; unmatched junction nucleotides: 14. The germline V gene has CDR1 SGHAT and CDR2 FQNNGV. The CDR3 sequence: CASRQLGSGGRKTQYF. CDR3 bases: TGTGCCAGCAGGCAACTGGGTAGCGGGGGTCGGAAGACCCAGTACTTC.

The chain is built from TRBV5-1 and TRBJ1-6; TRBD1 matches 10 bases. The germline gives CDR1 SGHRS, CDR2 YFSETQ. This CDR3 spans 16 amino acids. Trimming removed 3 bases from V and 9 bases from J; junction bases left unmatched: 9. The CDR3 nucleotides are TGCGCCAGCAGCTCATACTCCGGGACAGGGGTTTCACCCCTCCACTTT. This sequence encodes CASSSYSGTGVSPLHF.

This clonotype was recorded a few times. This rearrangement joins TRBV11-1 to TRBJ2-1, with a tentative D call TRBD2 (5 bases). Trimming removed 3 bases at V and 4 bases at J, with 10 bases between. CDR1 SGHAT and CDR2 FQDESV come from the germline V gene (reference sequence). The CDR3 runs 14 residues. CDR3 sequence reads: CASSFFGDYNEQFF. CDR3 sequence (DNA): TGTGCCAGCAGCTTCTTCGGGGATTACAATGAGCAGTTCTTC.

This clonotype has only a few counts. V and J are TRBV10-3 and TRBJ2-3; TRBD1 agrees at 10 bases. The ends lost 3 bases at V and 1 base at J; junction bases unmatched: 4. Germline loops: CDR1 ENHRY, CDR2 SYGVKD. There are 16 residues in the CDR3. CDR3 protein: CAISDPGTGGTDTQYF. The CDR3 DNA sequence: TGTGCCATCAGTGACCCCGGGACAGGGGGCACAGATACGCAGTATTTT.

This clonotype occurred a few times. The CDR3 coding sequence is TGTGCCAGCAGGGAGGACAGGCTGAACACTGAAGCTTTCTTT. This sequence encodes CASREDRLNTEAFF. The gene calls are TRBV12-3 or TRBV12-4 and TRBJ1-1, with 7 bases lining up with TRBD1. V was clipped by 6 bases and J by 0 bases; unmatched bases: 4. The CDR3 is 14 amino acids.

This clonotype was observed a few times. The V call is TRBV7-9, the J call TRBJ2-2, with 9 bases matching TRBD1. Germline V gives CDR1 SEHNR, CDR2 FQNEAQ (reference sequence). CDR3 size: 15 residues. V lost 5 bases, J lost 6 bases, and 7 bases stayed unmatched. DNA for the CDR3: TGTGCCAGCAGCCACCGGGACAGGGAATCCGGGGAGCTGTTTTTT. Protein sequence: CASSHRDRESGELFF. The full variable domain, rest sourced from reference TRBV7-9 and TRBJ2-2, is DTGVSQNPRHKITKRGQNVTFRCDPISEHNRLYWYRQTLGQGPEFLTYFQNEAQLEKSRLLSDRFSAERPKGSFSTLEIQRTEQGDSAMYLCASSHRDRESGELFFGEGSRLTVL.

The V call is TRBV30, the J call TRBJ2-3; D is perhaps TRBD1 (6 bases). This CDR3 has 13 amino acids. CDR1 and CDR2 (germline): GTSNPN, SVGIG (reference sequence). V was cut by 1 base and J by 2 bases, with 7 bases left in between. CDR3 loop: CAWSGGPTDTQYF. The CDR3 nucleotides read TGTGCCTGGAGTGGGGGGCCCACAGATACGCAGTATTTT. Combining the CDR3 with reference TRBV30 and TRBJ2-3 gives the whole variable domain SQTIHQWPATLVQPVGSPLSLECTVEGTSNPNLYWYRQAAGRGLQLLFYSVGIGQISSEVPQNLSASRPQDRQFILSSKKLLLSDSGFYLCAWSGGPTDTQYFGPGTRLTVL.

The chain combines TRBV7-3 with TRBJ2-7; weak D call: TRBD2 (5 bases). This CDR3 contains 13 residues. Germline CDR1 is SGHTA and CDR2 is FQGTGA. Trimming pared 1 base from V and 7 bases from J, leaving 11 bases between. CDR3 amino acids: CASSLIGVTEQYF. In DNA form, the CDR3 reads TGTGCCAGCAGCTTAATCGGGGTAACTGAGCAGTACTTC. Looking up the rest from reference TRBV7-3 and TRBJ2-7 gives the full variable domain: GAGVSQTPSNKVTEKGKYVELRCDPISGHTALYWYRQSLGQGPEFLIYFQGTGAADDSGLPNDRFFAVRPEGSVSTLKIQRTERGDSAVYLCASSLIGVTEQYFGPGTRLTVT.

This sequence joins TRBV7-3 and TRBJ2-1, with D unclear. This CDR3 has 13 residues. V lost 2 bases to trimming and J lost 8 bases, with 10 bases between them. Germline assignment: CDR1 SGHTA and CDR2 FQGTGA. The CDR3 DNA sequence: TGTGCCAGCAGCTTACGCAGGAGCGATGAGCAGTTCTTC. Translation gives CASSLRRSDEQFF.